The rows below give T cell receptor beta chains drawn from one sample of a study of shared clonotypes between healthy human individuals. TCRdb's copy holds only in-frame clones and misses some; the assay was immunoSEQ multiplex PCR. This sample has roughly 1,800,000 clones, with approximately 94% found just once. The sequenced sample was naive CD8+ T cells sorted from blood. The origin of the receptors is a man aged 18-30 years in good health. Each CDR3 is given with its conserved first and last residue. The D gene is left open where the match is weak. Clone size is shown for a subset of rows, as once, few, many or a class of expanded clone.

clone size: NA; J gene: TRBJ1-1; V gene: TRBV6-1; D gene: NA; CDR3 protein: CATRGVTEAFF; CDR3 DNA: TGTGCCACGCGAGGGGTGACTGAAGCTTTCTTT
clone size: NA; J gene: TRBJ2-7; V gene: TRBV18; D gene: TRBD1; CDR3 protein: CASSPSGTEKFYEQYF; CDR3 DNA: TGTGCCAGCTCACCATCCGGGACAGAGAAGTTCTACGAGCAGTACTTC
clone size: NA; J gene: TRBJ2-1; V gene: TRBV11-3; D gene: TRBD2; CDR3 protein: CASSLLAGGFGEQFF; CDR3 DNA: TGTGCCAGCAGCCTACTAGCGGGGGGGTTCGGTGAGCAGTTCTTC
clone size: NA; J gene: TRBJ1-5; V gene: TRBV7-9; D gene: NA; CDR3 protein: CASSLPEGNQPQHF; CDR3 DNA: TGTGCCAGCAGCTTACCGGAGGGCAATCAGCCCCAGCATTTT
clone size: NA; J gene: TRBJ2-1; V gene: TRBV6-5; D gene: NA; CDR3 protein: CASSYSDPGIDEQFF; CDR3 DNA: TGTGCCAGCAGTTACTCGGATCCGGGGATTGATGAGCAGTTCTTC
clone size: NA; J gene: TRBJ2-7; V gene: TRBV7-9; D gene: TRBD1; CDR3 protein: CASSTPTGIAYEQYF; CDR3 DNA: TGTGCCAGCAGCACTCCGACAGGGATCGCCTACGAGCAGTACTTC
clone size: NA; J gene: TRBJ1-3; V gene: TRBV7-3; D gene: NA; CDR3 protein: CASSQGLGNTIYF; CDR3 DNA: TGTGCCAGCAGCCAGGGGCTTGGAAACACCATATATTTT
clone size: NA; J gene: TRBJ2-7; V gene: TRBV27; D gene: NA; CDR3 protein: CASSSLDQFPYEQYF; CDR3 DNA: TGTGCCAGCAGTTCGTTAGACCAATTCCCCTACGAGCAGTACTTC
clone size: NA; J gene: TRBJ2-7; V gene: TRBV23-1; D gene: NA; CDR3 protein: CASRLWTPRIYEQYF; CDR3 DNA: TGCGCCAGCCGATTATGGACACCTCGAATCTACGAGCAGTACTTC
clone size: NA; J gene: TRBJ2-1; V gene: TRBV13; D gene: TRBD1; CDR3 protein: CASSLGRQGDNEQFF; CDR3 DNA: TGTGCCAGCAGCTTAGGCCGTCAGGGGGACAATGAGCAGTTCTTC
clone size: NA; J gene: TRBJ2-3; V gene: TRBV9; D gene: NA; CDR3 protein: CASSVAEGVSGTDTQYF; CDR3 DNA: TGTGCCAGCAGCGTAGCCGAGGGGGTTTCTGGCACAGATACGCAGTATTTT
clone size: NA; J gene: TRBJ1-5; V gene: TRBV4-1; D gene: NA; CDR3 protein: CASSQPTGTNQPQHF; CDR3 DNA: TGCGCCAGCAGCCAACCAACAGGGACCAATCAGCCCCAGCATTTT
clone size: NA; J gene: TRBJ2-7; V gene: TRBV6-1; D gene: TRBD2; CDR3 protein: CASSEFGGGYEQYF; CDR3 DNA: TGTGCCAGCAGTGAATTTGGGGGAGGGTACGAGCAGTACTTC
clone size: NA; J gene: TRBJ1-1; V gene: TRBV6-5; D gene: NA; CDR3 protein: CASSPAEGRGTEAFF; CDR3 DNA: TGTGCCAGCAGTCCCGCTGAAGGGCGCGGTACTGAAGCTTTCTTT
clone size: NA; J gene: TRBJ2-5; V gene: TRBV6-1; D gene: TRBD1; CDR3 protein: CATKTGVETQYF; CDR3 DNA: TGTGCCACCAAGACAGGGGTAGAGACCCAGTACTTC
clone size: once; J gene: TRBJ2-7; V gene: TRBV9; D gene: NA; CDR3 protein: CASSAHRSVSSYEQYF; CDR3 DNA: TGTGCCAGCAGCGCCCACCGTTCGGTAAGCTCCTACGAGCAGTACTTC
clone size: NA; J gene: TRBJ2-7; V gene: TRBV5-6; D gene: NA; CDR3 protein: CASSLEGGLFYEQYF; CDR3 DNA: TGTGCCAGCAGCTTGGAGGGGGGGTTATTCTACGAGCAGTACTTC
clone size: once; J gene: TRBJ1-1; V gene: TRBV6-4; D gene: NA; CDR3 protein: CASRIRFMNTEAFF; CDR3 DNA: TGTGCCAGCAGAATAAGATTCATGAACACTGAAGCTTTCTTT
clone size: NA; J gene: TRBJ1-5; V gene: TRBV28; D gene: NA; CDR3 protein: CASSLFGLQDNQPQHF; CDR3 DNA: TGTGCCAGCAGTTTATTCGGCTTACAGGACAATCAGCCCCAGCATTTT
clone size: NA; J gene: TRBJ2-7; V gene: TRBV11-2; D gene: NA; CDR3 protein: CASSPGWYEQYF; CDR3 DNA: TGTGCCAGCAGCCCGGGCTGGTACGAGCAGTACTTC
clone size: NA; J gene: TRBJ2-7; V gene: TRBV2; D gene: NA; CDR3 protein: CASSEEGHSYEQYF; CDR3 DNA: TGTGCCAGCAGTGAGGAAGGTCATTCCTACGAGCAGTACTTC
clone size: NA; J gene: TRBJ2-7; V gene: TRBV7-6; D gene: NA; CDR3 protein: CASSLARAGTHEQYF; CDR3 DNA: TGTGCCAGCAGCTTAGCGCGGGCAGGGACGCACGAGCAGTACTTC